This TCR beta chain was captured by sequencing in a study of shared T cell receptors in the human thymus. Sequencing was performed with immunoSEQ multiplex PCR; in TCRdb, only in-frame clones are kept and a portion is missing. The repertoire holds roughly 560,000 clones, with approximately 78% as singletons. These data were likewise used in another study, on human thymus T cells. As that report states: Thymic resections from corrective heart surgery supplied the tissue.

The clonotype comes from a boy younger than two with a congenital heart defect. The sequenced sample consisted of thymocytes.

Written as DNA, the CDR3 is TGCGCCAGCAGCCAAAAAAGGGCTAGCGGGAAGGGGGAGACCCAGTACTTC. Protein sequence: CASSQKRASGKGETQYF. The gene calls are TRBV4-3 and TRBJ2-5; 9 positions agree with TRBD2. The ends lost 2 bases at V and 5 bases at J; junction bases unmatched: 12. The CDR3 sequence is 17 residues long. CDR1 and CDR2 from the germline V gene are LGHNA and YSLEER.